This entry lists 29 T cell receptor beta chains sequenced from one sample in a study of OX40 agonist ivuxolimab in advanced cancers. The protocol was immunoSEQ multiplex PCR, while the TCRdb copy is restricted to in-frame clones and leaves out a portion. Among some 28,000 clones listed, 75% to 90% were seen once. The material was CD4+ or CD8+ T cells sorted from blood, obtained in a trial of the OX40 agonist ivuxolimab. The receptors were sampled from an adult with an advanced solid tumor such as melanoma, head and neck, liver or kidney cancer.

This chain connects TRBV5-5 to TRBJ2-1; no firm D call. Germline V gene sequence: CDR1 SGHKS, CDR2 YYEKEE (reference sequence). Trimming took 4 bases from V and 0 from J, leaving 11 bases between them. The CDR3 length is 15 residues. The CDR3 DNA sequence: TGTGCCAGCAGCCTGACGAGGAGCTCCTACAATGAGCAGTTCTTC. This translates into CASSLTRSSYNEQFF.

This clone is medium-sized (0.01 to 0.1%) in the sample. The junction and the germline gene differ at one end; a read error may be behind it. The chain recombines TRBV7-9 with TRBJ2-7; 12 bases line up with TRBD1. This CDR3 is 16 amino acids long. CDR1 and CDR2 from the germline V gene are SEHNR and FQNEAQ (reference sequence). CDR3 sequence: CASSFRGTGGSDEQYF. In DNA, the CDR3 is TGTGCCAGCAGCTTTAGGGGGACAGGGGGCTCCGACGAGCAGTACTTC.

In this sample, this clone turned up a few times. The V call is TRBV5-1, the J call TRBJ1-4; 8 nucleotides line up with TRBD1. From germline, CDR1 is SGHRS and CDR2 YFSETQ. The CDR3 loop spans 13 amino acids. The V and J ends lost 4 bases and 9 bases, in that order; junction bases with no gene match: 5. The CDR3, as DNA: TGCGCCAGCAGCCCCCGGGACAGGAAAAAACTGTTTTTT. Amino acids: CASSPRDRKKLFF.

Only a few counts were recorded for this clone. The CDR3 loop is CASSPGAGREQYF. The CDR3 nucleotides read TGTGCCAGCAGCCCAGGGGCAGGGCGCGAGCAGTACTTC. V and J are TRBV11-3 and TRBJ2-7; D possibly corresponds to TRBD1 (6 bases). V gave up 5 bases and J gave up 6 bases, with 14 bases separating them. The V gene's germline CDR1 is SGHNT and CDR2 YENEEA. This CDR3 is 13 amino acids long.

V and J are TRBV4-1 and TRBJ2-7; D gene unclear. V was pared by 3 bases and J by 6 bases, with 6 bases between. This CDR3 comprises 11 residues. The germline V gene has CDR1 MGHRA and CDR2 YSYEKL. The CDR3 loop reads CASSHGSEQYF. The CDR3 nucleotides read TGCGCCAGCAGCCATGGAAGCGAGCAGTACTTC.

This clone was counted only a few times. The rearrangement links TRBV28 to TRBJ1-1; TRBD1 agrees at 7 bases. Looked up from germline, CDR1 is MDHEN and CDR2 is SYDVKM. This CDR3 comprises 14 residues. The ends lost 7 bases at V and 3 bases at J; junction bases unmatched: 8. CDR3 nucleotide sequence: TGTGCCAGCACCGACAGGGTCTGGGACACTGAAGCTTTCTTT. It yields the protein CASTDRVWDTEAFF.

The rearrangement links TRBV14 to TRBJ1-2, with 10 bases lining up with TRBD1. The junction had 15 bases not matched to a gene; V was cut back by 0 bases and J by 8 bases. This CDR3 has 18 amino acids. CDR1 is SGHDN, CDR2 FVKESK, per germline. The CDR3 sequence is CASSQDGATGGAMRGYTF. For the CDR3, the DNA is TGTGCCAGCAGCCAAGATGGGGCGACAGGGGGCGCGATGAGGGGCTACACCTTC.

The chain employs TRBV7-2 and TRBJ2-7; no clear D. CDR3 length: 14 amino acids. Germline CDR1 SGHTA, CDR2 FQGNSA. The V gene lost 4 bases and the J gene lost 2 bases, with 12 bases spanning the gap. CDR3 sequence: CASSYLTPPYEQYF. The CDR3 coding sequence is TGTGCCAGCAGCTACCTGACACCGCCCTACGAGCAGTACTTC.

The chain employs TRBV5-5 and TRBJ2-1; 10 nucleotides agree with TRBD2. The V segment lost 0 bases and the J segment 6 bases; nucleotides outside the gene matches: 3. The CDR3 has 15 amino acids. CDR1 is SGHKS and CDR2 is YYEKEE in the germline V gene (reference sequence). The CDR3 region has the DNA TGTGCCAGCAGCTTGGCTAGCGGGGGTCCCAATGAGCAGTTCTTC. Translated, it gives CASSLASGGPNEQFF. Filled out from reference TRBV5-5 and TRBJ2-1, the complete variable domain reads DAGVTQSPTHLIKTRGQQVTLRCSPISGHKSVSWYQQVLGQGPQFIFQYYEKEERGRGNFPDRFSARQFPNYSSELNVNALLLGDSALYLCASSLASGGPNEQFFGPGTRLTVL.

This clone was seen ten or more times. The chain employs TRBV9 and TRBJ2-2; D assignment may be TRBD1 or TRBD2 (5 bases each). Deletions cut 3 bases from V and 1 base from J, with 10 bases between. From germline, CDR1 is SGDLS and CDR2 YYNGEE. The CDR3 contains 15 residues. The CDR3 nucleotides read TGTGCCAGCAGCGCGTGGGACCAGAACACCGGGGAGCTGTTTTTT. Translating it yields CASSAWDQNTGELFF.

The V gene is TRBV30, the J gene TRBJ1-1, with a possible D match to TRBD1 (5 bases). CDR3 length equals 13 residues. Trimming took off 5 bases at V and 4 bases at J, with 14 bases between the two ends. CDR1 and CDR2 (germline): GTSNPN, SVGIG (reference sequence). The CDR3 DNA follows: TGTGCCTGGGGGATGGGGGGACCCACTGAAGCTTTCTTT. Translating gives CAWGMGGPTEAFF.

The chain carries TRBV5-8 and TRBJ1-6, with TRBD1 as a possible D gene (5 bases). Germline CDR1 SGHTS, CDR2 YDEGEE. The CDR3 is made up of 12 amino acids. V lost 3 bases to trimming and J lost 16 bases, with 14 bases between them. CDR3: CASSWDGLWLHF. DNA of the CDR3: TGTGCCAGCAGCTGGGACGGCTTGTGGCTCCACTTT.

The chain couples TRBV21-1 to TRBJ1-1. TRBV21-1 is given as a pseudogene. This CDR3 is 14 amino acids long. The CDR3 reads CASSNSSLNTEAFF. The CDR3 DNA sequence: TGTGCCAGCAGCAATTCGAGCCTGAACACTGAAGCTTTCTTT.

By frequency in the sample, this clone is medium-sized (0.01 to 0.1%). The rearrangement links TRBV14 to TRBJ1-2; possible D gene TRBD1, 6 bases. The V and J ends lost 4 bases and 4 bases respectively, with 13 bases between them. The length of the CDR3 is 14 residues. Germline CDR1 SGHDN, CDR2 FVKESK. CDR3 loop: CASSPGATVYGYTF. In DNA, the CDR3 is TGTGCCAGCAGCCCAGGGGCCACGGTCTATGGCTACACCTTC.

Only one count was recorded for this clone. The J gene is TRBJ2-7, the V gene TRBV14, with a possible D match to TRBD1 (6 bases). The V end lost 5 bases, the J end lost 2 bases, and 19 bases lay between the germline ends. This CDR3 is 16 amino acids long. CDR1 SGHDN and CDR2 FVKESK come from the germline V gene. CDR3 amino acids: CASSTPSLTGTYEQYF. The CDR3 coding sequence is TGTGCCAGCAGCACCCCCTCCCTGACAGGAACCTACGAGCAGTACTTC.

The chain recombines TRBV5-6 with TRBJ2-1; 8 bases are a match to TRBD2. With 0 bases clipped from V and 4 bases from J, the junction kept 6 bases outside the gene matches. Germline loops: CDR1 SGHDT, CDR2 YYEEEE. This CDR3 region has 16 residues. The CDR3 here is CASSLAAGGHYNEQFF. The CDR3 coding sequence is TGTGCCAGCAGCTTGGCGGCGGGGGGACATTACAATGAGCAGTTCTTC.

The chain recombines TRBV19 with TRBJ2-7; possible D gene TRBD1, 6 bases. In germline, CDR1 is LNHDA, CDR2 SQIVND (reference sequence). Trimming removed 5 bases at V and 4 bases at J, with 15 bases between. CDR3 length: 14 residues. The CDR3 DNA reads TGTGCCAGTAGTGCCGCACAGGGTACGTACGAGCAGTACTTC. This gives the protein CASSAAQGTYEQYF.

The chain has TRBV6-1 and TRBJ2-3, with D possibly being TRBD1 or TRBD2 (6 bases each). CDR3 length: 15 amino acids. CDR1 MNHNS and CDR2 SASEGT come from the germline V gene. V shed 3 bases and J shed 5 bases, with 15 bases lying between them. The CDR3 sequence is CASSDPTRGVDTQYF. In nucleotides, the CDR3 is TGTGCCAGCAGTGACCCCACTAGGGGGGTAGATACGCAGTATTTT.

The chain combines TRBV5-6 with TRBJ2-3, with D hard to call. Germline CDR1 and CDR2: SGHDT and YYEEEE. V was trimmed by 0 bases and J by 4 bases, leaving 6 bases between them. The CDR3 spans 13 residues. In DNA form, the CDR3 reads TGTGCCAGCAGCTTGGCCGGCGCAGATACGCAGTATTTT. Translated: CASSLAGADTQYF.

The rearrangement uses TRBV9 and TRBJ1-1; D remains ambiguous. The germline V and J ends were trimmed by 4 bases and 12 bases, with 19 bases remaining between them. Germline CDR1 and CDR2: SGDLS and YYNGEE. The CDR3 spans 13 residues. CDR3 residues: CASSSNWGGIPFF. CDR3 bases: TGTGCCAGCAGCTCTAATTGGGGAGGGATTCCTTTCTTT.

This CDR3 is CASSGDSGGVYTGELFF. In DNA, the CDR3 is TGTGCCAGCAGTGGGGATAGCGGGGGTGTCTACACCGGGGAGCTGTTTTTT. The rearrangement links TRBV2 to TRBJ2-2, with 9 bases that match TRBD2. Trimming at V came to 4 bases and at J to 3 bases, leaving 9 bases not matched to a gene. The CDR3 covers 17 residues. Germline CDR1 SNHLY, CDR2 FYNNEI. Supplemented by reference TRBV2 and TRBJ2-2, the full variable domain reads EPEVTQTPSHQVTQMGQEVILRCVPISNHLYFYWYRQILGQKVEFLVSFYNNEISEKSEIFDDQFSVERPDGSNFTLKIRSTKLEDSAMYFCASSGDSGGVYTGELFFGEGSRLTVL.

This sequence joins TRBV19 and TRBJ1-1, with 8 bases aligning to TRBD1. The germline gives CDR1 LNHDA, CDR2 SQIVND (reference sequence). CDR3 length: 13 amino acids. The V segment lost 10 bases and the J segment 5 bases; nucleotides outside the gene matches: 9. This CDR3 reads CATRTGRGTEAFF. As DNA, the CDR3 is TGTGCCACCCGGACAGGGAGGGGGACTGAAGCTTTCTTT.

This chain connects TRBV4-1 to TRBJ2-3; 13 nucleotides agree with TRBD2. With V trimmed by 3 bases and J by 0 bases, 3 bases remained unmatched. Looked up from germline, CDR1 is MGHRA and CDR2 is YSYEKL. The CDR3 has 17 amino acids. CDR3: CASSQGLAGTSTDTQYF. The CDR3 region has the DNA TGCGCCAGCAGCCAGGGACTAGCGGGGACTAGCACAGATACGCAGTATTTT.

The chain couples TRBV5-6 to TRBJ2-7; 9 bases align to TRBD2. The CDR3 is made up of 15 amino acids. V shed 2 bases and J 1 base; nucleotides not matched to a gene: 4. Germline-derived CDR1 and CDR2 are SGHDT and YYEEEE. CDR3 in amino acids: CASSFGTSRSYEQYF. The CDR3, as DNA: TGTGCCAGCAGCTTTGGGACTAGCAGATCCTACGAGCAGTACTTC.

The genes are TRBV11-2 and TRBJ2-1; 9 bases map to TRBD1. The CDR3 spans 15 residues. Per the germline V gene, CDR1 is SGHAT and CDR2 is FQNNGV. V shed 5 bases and J 3 bases; nucleotides not matched to a gene: 5. The CDR3 here is CASSGTGISYNEQFF. CDR3 sequence (DNA): TGTGCCAGCAGCGGGACAGGGATAAGCTACAATGAGCAGTTCTTC.

The chain links TRBV7-9 to TRBJ2-1; 7 nucleotides agree with TRBD1. CDR1 is SEHNR and CDR2 is FQNEAQ in the germline V gene (reference sequence). V shed 5 bases and J 7 bases; nucleotides not matched to a gene: 23. This CDR3 has 19 residues. In DNA form, the CDR3 reads TGTGCCAGCAGCCCGACCCAAGGGGACCAACAGGGGCAGGGGAATGAGCAGTTCTTC. Its protein product is CASSPTQGDQQGQGNEQFF.

This rearrangement joins TRBV27 to TRBJ1-1; TRBD1 matches at 7 bases. V lost 5 bases to trimming and J lost 4 bases; unmatched junction nucleotides: 7. The CDR3 contains 14 residues. The germline gives CDR1 MNHEY, CDR2 SMNVEV (reference sequence). CDR3 amino acids: CASSEGGAGTEAFF. CDR3 DNA: TGTGCCAGCAGTGAAGGGGGCGCGGGCACTGAAGCTTTCTTT.

The gene calls are TRBV7-9 and TRBJ2-1; 7 bases are a match to TRBD2. The CDR3 sequence is 11 residues long. The germline gives CDR1 SEHNR, CDR2 FQNEAQ (reference sequence). The V gene end was trimmed by 6 bases and the J gene end by 10 bases; junction bases not matched to a gene: 3. CDR3 sequence: CASRVLAEQFF. The CDR3 DNA sequence: TGTGCCAGCAGGGTACTAGCGGAGCAGTTCTTC.

This chain links TRBV27 with TRBJ2-1; D is unclear. CDR3 length equals 14 residues. Between the trimmed V and J ends, which lost 10 bases and 3 bases, there was a span of 16 bases. Germline lookup yields CDR1 MNHEY and CDR2 SMNVEV (reference sequence). Here the CDR3 DNA reads TGTGCCACCACAACAATGGTTCACTACAATGAGCAGTTCTTC. This sequence encodes CATTTMVHYNEQFF.